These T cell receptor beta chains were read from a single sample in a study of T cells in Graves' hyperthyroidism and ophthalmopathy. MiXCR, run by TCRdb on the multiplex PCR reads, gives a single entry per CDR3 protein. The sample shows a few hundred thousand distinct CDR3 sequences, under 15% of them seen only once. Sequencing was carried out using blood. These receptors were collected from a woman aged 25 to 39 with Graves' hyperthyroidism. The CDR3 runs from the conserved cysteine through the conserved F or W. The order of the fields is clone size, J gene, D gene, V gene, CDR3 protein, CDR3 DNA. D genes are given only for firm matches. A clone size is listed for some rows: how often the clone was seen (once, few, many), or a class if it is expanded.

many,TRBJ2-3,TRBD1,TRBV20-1,CSAVTGRNADTQYF,TGCAGTGCAGTGACAGGGCGAAATGCAGATACGCAGTATTTT
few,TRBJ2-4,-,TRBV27,CASSSLLAKNIQYF,TGTGCCAGCAGTTCCCTACTAGCCAAAAACATTCAGTACTTC
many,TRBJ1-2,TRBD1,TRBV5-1,CASSVGQGEDGYTF,TGCGCCAGCAGCGTCGGACAGGGGGAGGATGGCTACACCTTC
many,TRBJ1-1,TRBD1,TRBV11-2,CASSPPFSGGKEAFF,TGTGCCAGCAGCCCCCCGTTTTCAGGGGGCAAGGAAGCTTTCTTT
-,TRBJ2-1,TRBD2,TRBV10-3,CAISDGSGRKNEQFF,TGTGCCATCAGTGACGGTAGCGGGAGAAAAAATGAGCAGTTCTTC
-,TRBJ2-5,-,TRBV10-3,CATNHVPDLQETQYF,TGTGCCACCAATCATGTGCCCGACCTACAAGAGACCCAGTACTTC
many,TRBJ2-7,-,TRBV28,CASSPRTQTRRSSYEQYF,TGTGCCAGCAGCCCACGGACCCAGACTAGACGGAGCTCCTACGAGCAGTACTTC
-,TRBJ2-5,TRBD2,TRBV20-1,CSARVRGRSETQYF,TGCAGTGCTAGAGTGCGCGGGAGGTCGGAGACCCAGTACTTC
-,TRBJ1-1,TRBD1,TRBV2,CASSELGQGNTEAFF,TGTGCCAGCAGTGAACTAGGACAGGGGAACACTGAAGCTTTCTTT
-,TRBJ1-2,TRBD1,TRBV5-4,CASSLGAGQGYGYTF,TGTGCCAGCAGCTTGGGAGCTGGACAGGGTTATGGCTACACCTTC
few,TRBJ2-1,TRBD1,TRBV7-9,CASSLAQGAINEQFF,TGTGCCAGCAGCTTAGCTCAGGGGGCCATTAATGAGCAGTTCTTC
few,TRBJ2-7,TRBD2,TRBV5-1,CATSTGEGYSYEQYF,TGCGCCACCTCCACGGGGGAGGGATACTCCTACGAGCAGTACTTC
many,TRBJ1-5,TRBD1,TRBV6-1,CASSPDRVGQPQHF,TGTGCCAGCAGTCCCGACAGGGTCGGGCAGCCCCAGCATTTT
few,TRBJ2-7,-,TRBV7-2,CASSYGGQYEQYF,TGTGCCAGCAGCTATGGGGGGCAGTACGAGCAGTACTTC
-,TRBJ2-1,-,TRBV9,CASSVSSPKGYNEQFF,TGTGCCAGCAGCGTCTCCTCCCCGAAGGGCTACAATGAGCAGTTCTTC
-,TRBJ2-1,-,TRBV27,CASSFFSLLSYNEQFF,TGTGCCAGCAGTTTTTTCTCCCTCCTCTCCTACAATGAGCAGTTCTTC
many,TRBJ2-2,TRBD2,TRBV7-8,CASSKRDYLIGELFF,TGTGCCAGCAGCAAACGGGACTACCTGATTGGGGAGCTGTTTTTT